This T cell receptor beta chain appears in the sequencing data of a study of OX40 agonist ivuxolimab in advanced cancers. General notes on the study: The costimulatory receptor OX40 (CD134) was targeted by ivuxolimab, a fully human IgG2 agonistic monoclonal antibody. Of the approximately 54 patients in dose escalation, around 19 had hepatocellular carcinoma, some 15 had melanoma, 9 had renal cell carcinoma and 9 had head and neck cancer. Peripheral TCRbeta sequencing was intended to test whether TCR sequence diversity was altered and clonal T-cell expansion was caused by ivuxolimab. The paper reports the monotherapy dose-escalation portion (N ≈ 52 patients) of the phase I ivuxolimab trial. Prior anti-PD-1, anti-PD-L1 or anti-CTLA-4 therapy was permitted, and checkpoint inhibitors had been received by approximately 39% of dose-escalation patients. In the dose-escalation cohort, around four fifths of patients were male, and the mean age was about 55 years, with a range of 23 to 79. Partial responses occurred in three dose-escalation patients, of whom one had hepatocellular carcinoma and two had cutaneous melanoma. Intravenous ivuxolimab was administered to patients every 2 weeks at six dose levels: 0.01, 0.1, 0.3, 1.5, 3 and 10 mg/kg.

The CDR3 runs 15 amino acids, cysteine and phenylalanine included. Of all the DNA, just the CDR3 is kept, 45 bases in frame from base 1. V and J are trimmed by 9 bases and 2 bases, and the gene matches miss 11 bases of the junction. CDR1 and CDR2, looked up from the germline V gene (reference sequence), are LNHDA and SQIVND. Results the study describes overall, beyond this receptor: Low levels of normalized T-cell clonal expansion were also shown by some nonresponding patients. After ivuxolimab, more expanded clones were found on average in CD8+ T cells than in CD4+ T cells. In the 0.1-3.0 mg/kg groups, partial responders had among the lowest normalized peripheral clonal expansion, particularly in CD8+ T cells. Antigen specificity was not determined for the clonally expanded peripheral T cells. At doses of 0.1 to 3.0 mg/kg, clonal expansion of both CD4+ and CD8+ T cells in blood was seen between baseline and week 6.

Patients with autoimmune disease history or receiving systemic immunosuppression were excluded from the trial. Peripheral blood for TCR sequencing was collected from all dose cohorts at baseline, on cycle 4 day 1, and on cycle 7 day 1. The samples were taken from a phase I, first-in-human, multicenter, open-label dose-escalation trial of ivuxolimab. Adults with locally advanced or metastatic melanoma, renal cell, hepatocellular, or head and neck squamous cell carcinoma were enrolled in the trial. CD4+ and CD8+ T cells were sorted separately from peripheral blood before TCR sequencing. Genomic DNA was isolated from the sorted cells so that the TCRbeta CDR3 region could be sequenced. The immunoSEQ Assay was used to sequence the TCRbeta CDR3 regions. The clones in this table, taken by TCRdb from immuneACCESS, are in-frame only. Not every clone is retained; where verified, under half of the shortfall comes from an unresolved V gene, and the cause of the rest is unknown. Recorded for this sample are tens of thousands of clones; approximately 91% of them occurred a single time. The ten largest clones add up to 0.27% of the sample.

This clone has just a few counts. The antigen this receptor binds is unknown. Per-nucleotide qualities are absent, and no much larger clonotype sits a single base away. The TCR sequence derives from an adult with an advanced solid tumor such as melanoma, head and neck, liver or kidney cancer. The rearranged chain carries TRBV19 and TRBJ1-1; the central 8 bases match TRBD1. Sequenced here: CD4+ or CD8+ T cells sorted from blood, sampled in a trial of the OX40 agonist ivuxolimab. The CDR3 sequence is CASNPIDRGNTEAFF. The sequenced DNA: TGTGCCAGCAATCCGATAGACAGGGGAAACACTGAAGCTTTCTTT.